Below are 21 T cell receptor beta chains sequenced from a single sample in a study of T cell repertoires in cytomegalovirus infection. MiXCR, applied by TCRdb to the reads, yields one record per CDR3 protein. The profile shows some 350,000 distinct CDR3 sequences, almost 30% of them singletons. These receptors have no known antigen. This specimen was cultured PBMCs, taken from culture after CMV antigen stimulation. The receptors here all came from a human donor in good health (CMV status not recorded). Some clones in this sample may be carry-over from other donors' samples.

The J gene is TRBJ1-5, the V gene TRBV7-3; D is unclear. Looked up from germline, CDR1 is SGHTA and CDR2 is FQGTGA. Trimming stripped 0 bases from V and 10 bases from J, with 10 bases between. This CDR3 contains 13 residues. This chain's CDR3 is CASSLTLLDPQHF. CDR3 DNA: TGTGCCAGCAGCTTAACTCTCCTGGACCCCCAGCATTTT.

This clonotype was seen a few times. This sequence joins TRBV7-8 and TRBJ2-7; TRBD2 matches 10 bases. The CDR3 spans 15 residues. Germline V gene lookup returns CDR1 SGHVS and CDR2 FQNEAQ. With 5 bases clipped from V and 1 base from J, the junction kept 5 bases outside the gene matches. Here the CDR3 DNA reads TGTGCCAGCAGCCCACTAGCGGGACCGTCCTACGAGCAGTACTTC. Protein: CASSPLAGPSYEQYF.

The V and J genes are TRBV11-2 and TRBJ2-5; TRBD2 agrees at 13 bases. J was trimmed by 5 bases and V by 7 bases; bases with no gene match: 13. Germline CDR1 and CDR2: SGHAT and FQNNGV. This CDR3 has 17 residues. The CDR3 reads CASTQTPGLAGSETQYF. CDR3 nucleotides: TGTGCCAGCACCCAGACCCCGGGACTAGCGGGGTCGGAGACCCAGTACTTC.

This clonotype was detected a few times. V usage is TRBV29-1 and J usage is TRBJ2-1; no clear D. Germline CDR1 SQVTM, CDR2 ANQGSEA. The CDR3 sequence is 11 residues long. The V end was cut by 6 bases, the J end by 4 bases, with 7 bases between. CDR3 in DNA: TGCAGCGTCACAGTATACAATGAGCAGTTCTTC. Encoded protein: CSVTVYNEQFF.

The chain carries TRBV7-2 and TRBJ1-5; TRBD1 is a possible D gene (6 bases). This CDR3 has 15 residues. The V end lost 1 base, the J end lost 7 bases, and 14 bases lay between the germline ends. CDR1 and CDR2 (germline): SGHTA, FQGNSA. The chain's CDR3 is CASSLVPRGRQPQHF. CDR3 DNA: TGTGCCAGCAGCTTAGTCCCCAGGGGTCGACAGCCCCAGCATTTT.

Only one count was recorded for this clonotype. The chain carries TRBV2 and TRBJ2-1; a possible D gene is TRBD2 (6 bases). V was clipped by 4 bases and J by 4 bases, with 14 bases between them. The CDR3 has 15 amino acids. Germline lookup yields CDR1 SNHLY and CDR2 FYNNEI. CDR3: CASSGGEVLYNEQFF. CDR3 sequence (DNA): TGTGCCAGCAGTGGCGGGGAGGTCCTTTACAATGAGCAGTTCTTC. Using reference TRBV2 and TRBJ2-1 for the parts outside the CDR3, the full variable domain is EPEVTQTPSHQVTQMGQEVILRCVPISNHLYFYWYRQILGQKVEFLVSFYNNEISEKSEIFDDQFSVERPDGSNFTLKIRSTKLEDSAMYFCASSGGEVLYNEQFFGPGTRLTVL.

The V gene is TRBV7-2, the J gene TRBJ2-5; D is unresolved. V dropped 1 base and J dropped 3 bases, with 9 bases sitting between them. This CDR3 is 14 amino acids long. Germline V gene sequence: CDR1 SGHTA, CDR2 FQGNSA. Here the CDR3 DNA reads TGTGCCAGCAGCTTAGAGGTCTACGAAGAGACCCAGTACTTC. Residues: CASSLEVYEETQYF.

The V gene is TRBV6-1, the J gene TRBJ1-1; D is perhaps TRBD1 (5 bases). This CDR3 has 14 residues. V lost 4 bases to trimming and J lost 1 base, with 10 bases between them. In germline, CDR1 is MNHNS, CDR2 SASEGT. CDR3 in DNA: TGTGCCAGCAGTGGACAGAACCCGAACACTGAAGCTTTCTTT. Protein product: CASSGQNPNTEAFF.

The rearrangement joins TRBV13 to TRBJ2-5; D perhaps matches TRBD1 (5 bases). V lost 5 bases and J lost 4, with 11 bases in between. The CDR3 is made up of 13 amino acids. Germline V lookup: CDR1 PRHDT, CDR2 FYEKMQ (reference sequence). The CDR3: CASSRPDRETQYF. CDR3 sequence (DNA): TGTGCCAGCAGCCGTCCCGACAGAGAGACCCAGTACTTC. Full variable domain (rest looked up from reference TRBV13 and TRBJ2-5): AAGVIQSPRHLIKEKRETATLKCYPIPRHDTVYWYQQGPGQDPQFLISFYEKMQSDKGSIPDRFSAQQFSDYHSELNMSSLELGDSALYFCASSRPDRETQYFGPGTRLLVL.

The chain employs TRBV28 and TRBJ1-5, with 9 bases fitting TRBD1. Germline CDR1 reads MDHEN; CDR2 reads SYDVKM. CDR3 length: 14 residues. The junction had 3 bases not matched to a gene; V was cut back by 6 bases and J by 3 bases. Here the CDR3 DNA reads TGTGCCAGCAGGACAGGGGGTTCCAATCAGCCCCAGCATTTT. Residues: CASRTGGSNQPQHF.

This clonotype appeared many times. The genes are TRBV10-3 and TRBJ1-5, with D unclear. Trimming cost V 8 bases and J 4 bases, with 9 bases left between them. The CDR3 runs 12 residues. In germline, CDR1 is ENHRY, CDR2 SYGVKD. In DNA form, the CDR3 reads TGTGCCATCCGAGAGGGAAATCAGCCCCAGCATTTT. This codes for CAIREGNQPQHF.

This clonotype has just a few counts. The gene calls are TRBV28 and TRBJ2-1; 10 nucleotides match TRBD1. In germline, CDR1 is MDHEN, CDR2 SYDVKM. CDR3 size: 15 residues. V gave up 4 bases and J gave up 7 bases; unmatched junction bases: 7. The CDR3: CASSSGTGEVNEQFF. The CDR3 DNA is TGTGCCAGCAGTTCCGGGACAGGGGAGGTGAATGAGCAGTTCTTC. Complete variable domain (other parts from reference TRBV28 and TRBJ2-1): DVKVTQSSRYLVKRTGEKVFLECVQDMDHENMFWYRQDPGLGLRLIYFSYDVKMKEKGDIPEGYSVSREKKERFSLILESASTNQTSMYLCASSSGTGEVNEQFFGPGTRLTVL.

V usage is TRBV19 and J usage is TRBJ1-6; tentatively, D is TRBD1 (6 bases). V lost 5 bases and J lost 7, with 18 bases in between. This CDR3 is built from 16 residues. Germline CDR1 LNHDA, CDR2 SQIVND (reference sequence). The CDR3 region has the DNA TGTGCCAGTAGTCTCAACGGAGGACAGCTCAATTCACCCCTCCACTTT. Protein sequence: CASSLNGGQLNSPLHF.

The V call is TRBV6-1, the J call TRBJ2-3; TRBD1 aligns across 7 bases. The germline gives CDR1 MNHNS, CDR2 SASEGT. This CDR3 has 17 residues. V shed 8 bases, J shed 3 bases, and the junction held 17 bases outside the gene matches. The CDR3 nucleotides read TGTGCCAGCGCCGTCACCTATAGGACAGGAGCTACAGATACGCAGTATTTT. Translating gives CASAVTYRTGATDTQYF.

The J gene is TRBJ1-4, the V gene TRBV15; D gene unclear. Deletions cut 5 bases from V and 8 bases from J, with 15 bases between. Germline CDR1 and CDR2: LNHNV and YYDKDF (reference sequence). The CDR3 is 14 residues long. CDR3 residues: CATSFAHSREKLFF. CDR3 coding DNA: TGTGCCACCAGCTTCGCCCATTCTCGGGAAAAACTGTTTTTT.

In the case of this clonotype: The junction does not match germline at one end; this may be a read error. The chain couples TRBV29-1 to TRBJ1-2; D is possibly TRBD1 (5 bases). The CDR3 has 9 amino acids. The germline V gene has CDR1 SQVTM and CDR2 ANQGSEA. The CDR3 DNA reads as TGCAGCGCTGAAGGGGTCTACACCTTC. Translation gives CSAEGVYTF. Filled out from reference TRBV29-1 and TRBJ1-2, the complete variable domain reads SAVISQKPSRDICQRGTSLTIQCQVDSQVTMMFWYRQQPGQSLTLIATANQGSEATYESGFVIDKFPISRPNLTFSTLTVSNMSPEDSSIYLCSAEGVYTFGSGTRLTVV.

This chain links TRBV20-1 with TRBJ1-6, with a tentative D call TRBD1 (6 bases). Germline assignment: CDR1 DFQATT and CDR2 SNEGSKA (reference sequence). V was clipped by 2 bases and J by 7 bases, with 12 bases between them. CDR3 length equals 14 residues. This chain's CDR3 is CSARIAGENSPLHF. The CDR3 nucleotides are TGCAGTGCTAGAATCGCAGGGGAGAATTCACCCCTCCACTTT.

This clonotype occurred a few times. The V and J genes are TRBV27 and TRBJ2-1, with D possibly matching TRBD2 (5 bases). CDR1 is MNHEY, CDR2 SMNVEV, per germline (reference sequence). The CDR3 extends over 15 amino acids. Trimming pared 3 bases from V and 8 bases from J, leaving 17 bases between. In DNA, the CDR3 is TGTGCCAGCAGTTTCCTGAGAGGGAAATTCGATGAGCAGTTCTTC. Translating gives CASSFLRGKFDEQFF.

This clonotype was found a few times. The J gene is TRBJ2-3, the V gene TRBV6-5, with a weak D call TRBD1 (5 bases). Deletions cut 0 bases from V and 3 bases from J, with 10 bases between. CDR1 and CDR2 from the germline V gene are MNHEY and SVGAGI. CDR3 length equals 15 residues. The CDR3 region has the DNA TGTGCCAGCAGTTACTCGACCAGGGCTACAGATACGCAGTATTTT. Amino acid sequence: CASSYSTRATDTQYF.

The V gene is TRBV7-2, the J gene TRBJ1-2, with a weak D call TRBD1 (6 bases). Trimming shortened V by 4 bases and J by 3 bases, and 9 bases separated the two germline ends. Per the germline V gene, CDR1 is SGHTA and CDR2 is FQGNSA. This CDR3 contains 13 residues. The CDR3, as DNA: TGTGCCAGCAGCTCACAGGGAGACTATGGCTACACCTTC. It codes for CASSSQGDYGYTF.

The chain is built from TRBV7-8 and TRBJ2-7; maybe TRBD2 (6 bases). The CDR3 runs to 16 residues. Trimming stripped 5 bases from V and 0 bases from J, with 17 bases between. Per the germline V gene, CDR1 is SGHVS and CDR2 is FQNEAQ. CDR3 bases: TGTGCCAGCAGCCCCCGGGAAGGGAGGAGCTCCTACGAGCAGTACTTC. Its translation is CASSPREGRSSYEQYF.